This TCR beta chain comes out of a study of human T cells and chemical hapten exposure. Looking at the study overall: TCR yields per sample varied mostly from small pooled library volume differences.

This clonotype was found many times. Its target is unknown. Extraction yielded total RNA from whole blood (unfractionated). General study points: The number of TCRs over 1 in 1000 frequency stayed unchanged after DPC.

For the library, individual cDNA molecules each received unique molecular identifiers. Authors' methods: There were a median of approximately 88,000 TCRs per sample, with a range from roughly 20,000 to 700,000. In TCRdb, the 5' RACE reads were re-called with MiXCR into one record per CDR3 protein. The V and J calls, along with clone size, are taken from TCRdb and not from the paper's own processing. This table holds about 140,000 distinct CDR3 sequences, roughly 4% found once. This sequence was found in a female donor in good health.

For the CDR3, the DNA is TGTGCCAGCAGCCCCCGGGACAGGGGCTCCTACGAGCAGTACTTC. Amino acid sequence: CASSPRDRGSYEQYF. V usage is TRBV25-1 and J usage is TRBJ2-7, with 10 bases fitting TRBD1. The CDR3 totals 15 residues. V was pared by 6 bases and J by 0 bases, with 5 bases of the junction left unmatched. Germline loops: CDR1 MGHDK, CDR2 SYGVNS.